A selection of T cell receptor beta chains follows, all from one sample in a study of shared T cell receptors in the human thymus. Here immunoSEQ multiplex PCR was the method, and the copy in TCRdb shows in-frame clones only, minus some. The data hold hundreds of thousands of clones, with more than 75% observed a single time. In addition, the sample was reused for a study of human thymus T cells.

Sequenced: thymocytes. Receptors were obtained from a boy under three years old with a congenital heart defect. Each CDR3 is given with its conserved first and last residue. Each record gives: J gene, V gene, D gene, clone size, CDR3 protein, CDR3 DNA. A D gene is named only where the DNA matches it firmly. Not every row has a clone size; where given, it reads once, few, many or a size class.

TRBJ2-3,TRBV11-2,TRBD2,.,CASSSDLAAPDTQYF,TGTGCCAGCAGCTCCGATCTAGCGGCCCCAGATACGCAGTATTTT
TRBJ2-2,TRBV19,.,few,CASMGGRWDTGELFF,TGTGCCAGTATGGGGGGTAGATGGGACACCGGGGAGCTGTTTTTT
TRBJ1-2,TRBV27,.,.,CASSYTGTRGGYTF,TGTGCCAGCAGTTACACCGGGACTCGAGGGGGCTACACCTTC
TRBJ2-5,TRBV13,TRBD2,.,CASTTPGLAGGRAPGETQYF,TGTGCCAGCACCACTCCGGGACTAGCGGGAGGGAGGGCTCCAGGGGAGACCCAGTACTTC
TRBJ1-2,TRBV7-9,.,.,CASSLVTFPANYGYTF,TGTGCCAGCAGCTTAGTAACTTTCCCTGCTAACTATGGCTACACCTTC
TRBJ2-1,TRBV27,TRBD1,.,CASSFEDRAYNEQFF,TGTGCCAGCAGTTTTGAGGACAGGGCCTACAATGAGCAGTTCTTC
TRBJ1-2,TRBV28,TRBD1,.,CASSCDKGGPTLGYTF,TGTGCCAGCAGTTGTGACAAAGGGGGCCCAACTCTAGGCTACACCTTC
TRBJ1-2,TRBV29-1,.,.,CSVGGPGSAGYTF,TGCAGCGTTGGGGGGCCAGGGAGCGCTGGCTACACCTTC
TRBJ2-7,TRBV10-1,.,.,CASSGDSETHYEQYF,TGCGCCAGCAGTGGGGACTCCGAGACCCACTACGAGCAGTACTTC
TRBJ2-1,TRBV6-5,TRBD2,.,CASSGLAGVWGEQFF,TGTGCCAGCAGTGGACTAGCGGGAGTATGGGGTGAGCAGTTCTTC
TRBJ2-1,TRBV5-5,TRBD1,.,CASSCSRDRGFGGKYNEQFF,TGTGCCAGCAGCTGTAGCCGGGACAGGGGTTTTGGGGGGAAATACAATGAGCAGTTCTTC
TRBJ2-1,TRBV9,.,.,CASSPDYPPPFF,TGTGCCAGCAGCCCCGACTACCCTCCCCCGTTCTTC
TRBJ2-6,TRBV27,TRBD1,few,CASRHRDRVNFGANVLTF,TGTGCCAGCAGGCACAGGGACAGGGTTAATTTTGGGGCCAACGTCCTGACTTTC
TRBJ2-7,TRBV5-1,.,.,CASSLEVGDEQYF,TGCGCCAGCAGCTTGGAGGTCGGGGACGAGCAGTACTTC
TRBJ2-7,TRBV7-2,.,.,CASSSPGTPCLEQYF,TGTGCCAGCAGCTCTCCTGGGACTCCGTGCCTCGAGCAGTACTTC
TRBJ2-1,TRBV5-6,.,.,CASSPFGRGYNEQFF,TGTGCCAGCAGCCCCTTCGGGCGAGGGTACAATGAGCAGTTCTTC
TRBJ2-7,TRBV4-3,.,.,CASSQDPRIYEQYF,TGCGCCAGCAGCCAAGATCCGAGAATCTACGAGCAGTACTTC
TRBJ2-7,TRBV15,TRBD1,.,CATSRGAGTGYEQYF,TGTGCCACCAGCAGAGGGGCGGGGACAGGCTACGAGCAGTACTTC
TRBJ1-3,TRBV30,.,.,CAWRAYNRYPGNTIYF,TGTGCCTGGAGGGCGTACAACAGGTATCCTGGAAACACCATATATTTT
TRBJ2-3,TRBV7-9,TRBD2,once,CASSYSGRSSDTQYF,TGTGCCAGCAGCTATAGCGGGAGGTCATCCGATACGCAGTATTTT
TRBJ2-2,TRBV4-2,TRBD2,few,CASSQERKAGGPLGTGELFF,TGTGCCAGCAGCCAAGAGAGAAAGGCGGGAGGGCCTTTGGGCACCGGGGAGCTGTTTTTT